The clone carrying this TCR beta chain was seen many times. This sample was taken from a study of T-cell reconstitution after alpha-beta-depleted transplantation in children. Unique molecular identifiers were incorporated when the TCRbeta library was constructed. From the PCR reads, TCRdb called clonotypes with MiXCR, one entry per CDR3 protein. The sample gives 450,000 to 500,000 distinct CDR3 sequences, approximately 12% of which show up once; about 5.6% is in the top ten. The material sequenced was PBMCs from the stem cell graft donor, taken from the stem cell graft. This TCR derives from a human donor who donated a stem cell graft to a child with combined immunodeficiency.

CDR3 sequence reads: CASSPDRDKQFF. CDR3 DNA sequence: TGTGCCAGCAGTCCAGACAGGGATAAGCAGTTCTTC. The chain couples TRBV12-3 or TRBV12-4 to TRBJ2-1, with 7 bases that match TRBD1. The V and J ends lost 5 bases and 11 bases, in that order; junction bases with no gene match: 6. The CDR3 sequence is 12 residues long.